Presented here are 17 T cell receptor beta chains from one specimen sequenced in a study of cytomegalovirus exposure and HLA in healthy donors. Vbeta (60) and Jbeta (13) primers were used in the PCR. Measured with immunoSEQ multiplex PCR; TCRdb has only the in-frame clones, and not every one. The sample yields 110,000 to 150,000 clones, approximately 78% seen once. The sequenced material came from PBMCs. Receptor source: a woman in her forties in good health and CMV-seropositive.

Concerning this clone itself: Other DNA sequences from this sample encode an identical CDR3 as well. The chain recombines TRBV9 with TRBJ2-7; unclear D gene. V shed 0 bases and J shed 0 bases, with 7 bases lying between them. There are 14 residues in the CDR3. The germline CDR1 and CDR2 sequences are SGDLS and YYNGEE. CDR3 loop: CASSVGSSSYEQYF. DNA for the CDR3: TGTGCCAGCAGCGTAGGTAGCAGCTCCTACGAGCAGTACTTC.

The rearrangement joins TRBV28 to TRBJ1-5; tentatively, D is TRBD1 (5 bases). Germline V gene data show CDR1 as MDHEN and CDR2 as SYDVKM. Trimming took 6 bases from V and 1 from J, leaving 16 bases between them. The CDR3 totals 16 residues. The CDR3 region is CASRQGLRGSNQPQHF. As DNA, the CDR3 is TGTGCCAGCAGGCAAGGGTTGCGGGGGAGCAATCAGCCCCAGCATTTT.

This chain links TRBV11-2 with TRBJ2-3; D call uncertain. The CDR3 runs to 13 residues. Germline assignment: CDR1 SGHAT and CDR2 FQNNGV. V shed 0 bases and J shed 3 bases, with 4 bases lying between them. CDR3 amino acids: CASSLDPTDTQYF. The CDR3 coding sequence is TGTGCCAGCAGCTTAGACCCTACAGATACGCAGTATTTT.

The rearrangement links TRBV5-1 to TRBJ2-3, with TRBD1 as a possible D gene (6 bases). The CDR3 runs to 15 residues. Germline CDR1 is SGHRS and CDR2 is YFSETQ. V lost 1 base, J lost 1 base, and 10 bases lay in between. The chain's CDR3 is CASSLQTGGTDTQYF. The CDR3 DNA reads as TGCGCCAGCAGCTTGCAGACAGGCGGCACAGATACGCAGTATTTT.

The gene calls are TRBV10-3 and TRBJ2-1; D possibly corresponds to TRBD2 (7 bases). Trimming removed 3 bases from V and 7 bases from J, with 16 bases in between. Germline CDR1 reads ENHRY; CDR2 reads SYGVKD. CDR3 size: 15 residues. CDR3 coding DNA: TGTGCCATCAGTGATTGGGGGGGGCCTTCGAATGAGCAGTTCTTC. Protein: CAISDWGGPSNEQFF.

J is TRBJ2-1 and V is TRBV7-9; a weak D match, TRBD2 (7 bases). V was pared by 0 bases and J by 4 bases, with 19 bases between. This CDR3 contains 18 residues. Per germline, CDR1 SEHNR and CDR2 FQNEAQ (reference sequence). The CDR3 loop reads CASSLALGGRGVYNEQFF. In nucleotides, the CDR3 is TGTGCCAGCAGCTTAGCGCTGGGGGGCCGGGGGGTATACAATGAGCAGTTCTTC.

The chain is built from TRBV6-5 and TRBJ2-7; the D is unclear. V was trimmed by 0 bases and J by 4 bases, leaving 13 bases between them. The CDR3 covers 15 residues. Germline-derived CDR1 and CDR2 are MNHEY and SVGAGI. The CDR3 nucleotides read TGTGCCAGCAGTTACTCGGCCGGGTTACTTTACGAGCAGTACTTC. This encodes CASSYSAGLLYEQYF.

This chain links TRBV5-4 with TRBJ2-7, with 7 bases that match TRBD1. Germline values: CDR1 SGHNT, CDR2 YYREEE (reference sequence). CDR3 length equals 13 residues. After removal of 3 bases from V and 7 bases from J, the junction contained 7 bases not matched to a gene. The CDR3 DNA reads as TGTGCCAGCAGCTCCACAGGGGTCGGGGAGCAGTACTTC. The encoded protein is CASSSTGVGEQYF. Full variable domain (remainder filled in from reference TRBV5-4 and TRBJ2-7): ETGVTQSPTHLIKTRGQQVTLRCSSQSGHNTVSWYQQALGQGPQFIFQYYREEENGRGNFPPRFSGLQFPNYSSELNVNALELDDSALYLCASSSTGVGEQYFGPGTRLTVT.

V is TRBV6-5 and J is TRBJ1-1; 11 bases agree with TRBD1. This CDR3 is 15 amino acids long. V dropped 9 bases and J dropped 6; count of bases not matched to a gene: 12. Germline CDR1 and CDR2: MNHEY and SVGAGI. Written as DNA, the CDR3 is TGTGCCAGTCGAAGGACAGGGGGCGCGGGAGCTGAAGCTTTCTTT. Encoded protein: CASRRTGGAGAEAFF.

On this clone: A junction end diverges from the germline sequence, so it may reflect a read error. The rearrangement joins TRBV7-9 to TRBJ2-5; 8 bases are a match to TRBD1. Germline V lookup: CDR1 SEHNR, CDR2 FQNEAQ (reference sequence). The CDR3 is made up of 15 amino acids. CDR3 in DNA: TGTTCCAGCAGCTTATTCACAGGGGGTGAGGAGACCCAGTACTTC. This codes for CSSSLFTGGEETQYF.

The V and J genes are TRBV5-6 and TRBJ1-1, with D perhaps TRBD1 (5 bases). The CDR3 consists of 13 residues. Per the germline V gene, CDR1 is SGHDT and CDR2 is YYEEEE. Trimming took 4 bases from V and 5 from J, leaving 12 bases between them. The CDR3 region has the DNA TGTGCCAGCAGCCGTTCAGGGCTAACTGAAGCTTTCTTT. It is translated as CASSRSGLTEAFF. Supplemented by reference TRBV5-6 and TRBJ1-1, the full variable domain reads DAGVTQSPTHLIKTRGQQVTLRCSPKSGHDTVSWYQQALGQGPQFIFQYYEEEERQRGNFPDRFSGHQFPNYSSELNVNALLLGDSALYLCASSRSGLTEAFFGQGTRLTVV.

CDR3 residues: CASSLGPKTGGIGETQYF. The CDR3 bases are TGTGCCAGCAGCTTAGGCCCTAAGACAGGGGGAATAGGAGAGACCCAGTACTTC. The chain is built from TRBV7-2 and TRBJ2-5; 9 bases are a match to TRBD1. This CDR3 contains 18 residues. V dropped 1 base and J dropped 4; count of bases not matched to a gene: 13. Germline lookup yields CDR1 SGHTA and CDR2 FQGNSA.

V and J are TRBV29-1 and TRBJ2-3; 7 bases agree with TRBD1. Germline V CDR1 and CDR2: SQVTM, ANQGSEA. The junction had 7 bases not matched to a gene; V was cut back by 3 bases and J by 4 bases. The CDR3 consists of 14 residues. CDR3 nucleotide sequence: TGCAGCGTTGAGGGAAGGGGGCGCCCAGATACGCAGTATTTT. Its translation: CSVEGRGRPDTQYF.

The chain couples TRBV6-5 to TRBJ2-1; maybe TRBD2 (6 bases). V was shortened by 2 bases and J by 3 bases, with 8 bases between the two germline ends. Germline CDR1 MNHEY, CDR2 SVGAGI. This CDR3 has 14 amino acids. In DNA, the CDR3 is TGTGCCAGCAGTTACACCGGGAGCTACAATGAGCAGTTCTTC. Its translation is CASSYTGSYNEQFF.

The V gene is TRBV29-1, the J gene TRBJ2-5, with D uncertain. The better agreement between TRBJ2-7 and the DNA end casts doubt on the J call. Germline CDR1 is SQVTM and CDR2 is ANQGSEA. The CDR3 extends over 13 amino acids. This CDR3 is CSVELGDSYEQYF. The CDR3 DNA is TGCAGCGTTGAACTAGGCGACTCCTACGAGCAGTACTTC.

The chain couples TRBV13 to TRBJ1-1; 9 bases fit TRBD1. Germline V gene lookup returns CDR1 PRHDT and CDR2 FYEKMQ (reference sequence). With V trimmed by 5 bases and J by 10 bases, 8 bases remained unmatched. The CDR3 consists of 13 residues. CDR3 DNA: TGTGCCAGCAGCCGAAAACCGGGACAGGGAGCTTTCTTT. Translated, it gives CASSRKPGQGAFF.

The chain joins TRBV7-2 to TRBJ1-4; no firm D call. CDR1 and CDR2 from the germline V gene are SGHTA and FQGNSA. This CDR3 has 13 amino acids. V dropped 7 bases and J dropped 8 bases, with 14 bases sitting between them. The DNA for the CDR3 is TGTGCCAGCACCCAGTGGGCTGGGGAAAAACTGTTTTTT. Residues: CASTQWAGEKLFF.